This is a list of T cell receptor beta chains from one sample in a study of T cells in Graves' hyperthyroidism and ophthalmopathy. One entry per CDR3 protein, called by TCRdb with MiXCR from the multiplex PCR reads. The table includes about 250,000 distinct CDR3 sequences, approximately 23% detected once. The sample taken for sequencing was blood. The origin of the receptors is a woman aged 40 to 55 with Graves' ophthalmopathy. The CDR3 runs from the conserved cysteine through the conserved F or W. D genes are given only for firm matches. Size tells how often a clone was seen (once, few, many) or the class of an expanded clone, and some rows leave it out.

TRBD2	TRBJ2-5	many	TRBV28	CASSKAGATQETQYF
TRBD2	TRBJ2-7	many	TRBV4-1	CASRPSPTSGREQYF
TRBD1	TRBJ1-5	NA	TRBV20-1	CSANRGGGQPQHF
NA	TRBJ2-7	NA	TRBV15	CATSSGGSSYEQYF
NA	TRBJ1-2	NA	TRBV6-2/TRBV6-3	CASSYVGGYDHTF
NA	TRBJ2-7	many	TRBV28	CASSLVTGHEQYF
NA	TRBJ1-1	many	TRBV24-1	CATMRGVNTEAFF
NA	TRBJ1-5	many	TRBV6-1	CASPTAVDGGNQPQHF
NA	TRBJ1-1	many	TRBV6-5	CASSYRDTEAFF
NA	TRBJ2-4	many	TRBV10-3	CAISDQEWGYIQYF
NA	TRBJ1-5	once	TRBV6-2/TRBV6-3	CASSYCYREQDNQPQHF
NA	TRBJ2-5	NA	TRBV20-1	CSARLGQSQETQYF
NA	TRBJ1-1	many	TRBV28	CASGRGGSTEAFF
TRBD2	TRBJ2-5	many	TRBV11-2	CASRKAGGEGETQYF
NA	TRBJ1-1	once	TRBV6-1	CAMKQNTEAFF
NA	TRBJ2-7	NA	TRBV24-1	CATSDLWRAYEQYF
TRBD2	TRBJ2-6	few	TRBV6-4	CASRPRVREGRFMSGANVLTF